This entry lists 19 T cell receptor beta chains sequenced from one sample in a study of T cell responses to AZD1222 COVID-19 vaccine. Assay: immunoSEQ multiplex PCR; the TCRdb copy retains only in-frame clones and omits some. The table has 28,000 or so clones, about 90% seen once. The sample consisted of peripheral blood, taken 28 days after the second AZD1222 dose. The source is an adult who received the AZD1222 COVID-19 vaccine.

V is TRBV19 and J is TRBJ1-2; D is possibly TRBD1 (5 bases). The V gene lost 5 bases and the J gene lost 5 bases, with 18 bases spanning the gap. Germline lookup yields CDR1 LNHDA and CDR2 SQIVND (reference sequence). CDR3 size: 15 residues. The CDR3 DNA sequence: TGTGCCAGTAGTCCCCGTTTTTCAGGGAATTATGGCTACACCTTC. This gives the protein CASSPRFSGNYGYTF.

The genes are TRBV7-9 and TRBJ2-4; D perhaps matches TRBD2 (5 bases). Germline V CDR1 and CDR2: SEHNR, FQNEAQ (reference sequence). The CDR3 is made up of 14 amino acids. Trimming removed 2 bases from V and 1 base from J, with 6 bases in between. CDR3: CASSLPGAKNIQYF. The CDR3 DNA follows: TGTGCCAGCAGCTTACCGGGGGCCAAAAACATTCAGTACTTC.

V is TRBV6-6 and J is TRBJ1-2; 7 nucleotides agree with TRBD1. Germline V CDR1 and CDR2: MNHNY, SVGAGI (reference sequence). Unmatched junction bases numbered 9, after V lost 7 bases and J lost 7 bases. The CDR3 is made up of 13 amino acids. CDR3 sequence: CASNGGGVSGYTF. CDR3 coding DNA: TGTGCCAGCAATGGAGGGGGCGTGAGTGGCTACACCTTC.

This clone was seen a single time. The chain uses TRBV6-2 or TRBV6-3 and TRBJ2-7, with TRBD2 matching over 11 bases. Germline trimming cut 4 bases from V and 5 bases from J; bases unmatched to any gene: 19. The CDR3 has 19 amino acids. In germline, CDR1 is MNHEY, CDR2 SVGEGT. CDR3 loop: CASSFLSGCSSGGPDEQYF. CDR3 DNA: TGTGCCAGCAGTTTTTTATCCGGCTGTTCTAGCGGGGGGCCCGACGAGCAGTACTTC.

The CDR3 here is CASSRGAGYEQYF. DNA for the CDR3: TGTGCCAGCTCACGGGGGGCCGGATACGAGCAGTACTTC. The chain combines TRBV18 with TRBJ2-7; tentatively, D is TRBD1 or TRBD2 (6 bases each). This CDR3 has 13 amino acids. Germline CDR1 and CDR2: KGHSH and LQKENI. With 4 bases removed from V and 4 bases from J, the gap between germline ends came to 11 bases.

The chain combines TRBV18 with TRBJ1-4; perhaps TRBD1 as D (5 bases). The V gene's germline CDR1 is KGHSH and CDR2 LQKENI. Trimming left V 3 bases short and J 4 bases short, with 12 bases between. This CDR3 spans 15 amino acids. The CDR3 here is CASSPRDGLNEKLFF. CDR3 bases: TGTGCCAGCTCACCCAGGGACGGACTTAATGAAAAACTGTTTTTT.

This chain connects TRBV6-4 to TRBJ2-7, with 12 nucleotides matching TRBD1. CDR1 and CDR2 from the germline V gene are MRHNA and SNTAGT. V lost 8 bases and J lost 7; bases outside the gene matches: 9. CDR3 length: 14 residues. The CDR3 loop reads CASVPGQGAGEQYF. CDR3 bases: TGTGCCAGCGTCCCGGGACAGGGGGCTGGAGAGCAGTACTTC.

The rearrangement links TRBV28 to TRBJ1-3; D is unclear. The CDR3 has 16 residues. Looked up from germline, CDR1 is MDHEN and CDR2 is SYDVKM. The V and J ends lost 1 base and 0 bases respectively, with 10 bases between them. The CDR3 spells CASSLLDGTSGNTIYF. CDR3 sequence (DNA): TGTGCCAGCAGTTTATTGGACGGAACCTCTGGAAACACCATATATTTT. The whole variable domain, remainder taken from reference TRBV28 and TRBJ1-3, is DVKVTQSSRYLVKRTGEKVFLECVQDMDHENMFWYRQDPGLGLRLIYFSYDVKMKEKGDIPEGYSVSREKKERFSLILESASTNQTSMYLCASSLLDGTSGNTIYFGEGSWLTVV.

This chain links TRBV6-6 with TRBJ1-2; no firm D call. In germline, CDR1 is MNHNY, CDR2 SVGAGI (reference sequence). The germline V and J ends were trimmed by 2 bases and 6 bases, with 10 bases remaining between them. CDR3 length equals 13 residues. The CDR3 nucleotides read TGTGCCAGCAGTTACCGTGGGAGAGATGGCTACACCTTC. Residues: CASSYRGRDGYTF.

V and J are TRBV19 and TRBJ1-2, with a weak D call TRBD1 (5 bases). V was pared by 3 bases and J by 8 bases, with 10 bases between. The CDR3 consists of 12 residues. The germline V gene encodes CDR1 LNHDA and CDR2 SQIVND (reference sequence). The CDR3 region has the DNA TGTGCCAGTAGTATGGGCAGGGAAGGCTACACCTTC. Protein: CASSMGREGYTF.

In its sample, this clone was seen once. The rearrangement joins TRBV6-6 to TRBJ2-2; D unresolved. Germline V gene sequence: CDR1 MNHNY, CDR2 SVGAGI (reference sequence). V lost 6 bases to trimming and J lost 7 bases, with 9 bases between them. The CDR3 consists of 12 residues. As DNA, the CDR3 is TGTGCCAGCAGCCCGTCGGACGGGGAGCTGTTTTTT. It specifies CASSPSDGELFF.

A single count supports this clone. V usage is TRBV28 and J usage is TRBJ1-6; D may be TRBD1 (5 bases). V lost 5 bases and J lost 7, with 15 bases in between. The CDR3 spans 15 residues. Germline V lookup: CDR1 MDHEN, CDR2 SYDVKM. The CDR3 nucleotides are TGTGCCAGCAGTGGGGGAGAGGGAAGAAATTCACCCCTCCACTTT. Translation: CASSGGEGRNSPLHF.

The chain uses TRBV29-1 and TRBJ2-3; D possibly corresponds to TRBD2 (6 bases). V was clipped by 7 bases and J by 0 bases, with 20 bases between them. The CDR3 extends over 16 amino acids. Per the germline V gene, CDR1 is SQVTM and CDR2 is ANQGSEA. CDR3 DNA sequence: TGCAGCGCCCGGACTACTGGGAGTTCTAGCACAGATACGCAGTATTTT. As protein: CSARTTGSSSTDTQYF.

The V and J genes are TRBV9 and TRBJ2-1; 10 bases agree with TRBD2. V was pared by 4 bases and J by 2 bases, with 6 bases of the junction left unmatched. Per the germline V gene, CDR1 is SGDLS and CDR2 is YYNGEE. The CDR3 runs 16 residues. CDR3 in DNA: TGTGCCAGCAGCTTAGATAGCGGGGGGCCCTACAATGAGCAGTTCTTC. It encodes CASSLDSGGPYNEQFF.

The rearrangement joins TRBV4-1 to TRBJ1-4; 9 bases are shared with TRBD1. Germline V gene sequence: CDR1 MGHRA, CDR2 YSYEKL. The CDR3 spans 16 residues. The ends lost 4 bases at V and 8 bases at J; junction bases unmatched: 11. The CDR3 coding sequence is TGCGCCAGCAGCCCCAGGGAGACAGGGGGGGAAGAAAAACTGTTTTTT. Translation: CASSPRETGGEEKLFF.

V gene TRBV7-2 combines with J gene TRBJ2-3, with a tentative D call TRBD1 (6 bases). This CDR3 is 15 amino acids long. V lost 3 bases, J lost 6 bases, and 16 bases lay in between. CDR1 is SGHTA, CDR2 FQGNSA, per germline. As DNA, the CDR3 is TGTGCCAGCAGCTTTAATGGGGGCGCATTTGATACGCAGTATTTT. Protein sequence: CASSFNGGAFDTQYF.

The CDR3 reads CAIRAGTGTNEQYF. The CDR3 DNA sequence: TGTGCCATCAGGGCCGGGACAGGGACAAACGAGCAGTACTTC. This rearrangement joins TRBV10-3 to TRBJ2-7; the match to TRBD1 covers 9 bases. The CDR3 consists of 14 residues. V gave up 6 bases and J gave up 5 bases; unmatched junction bases: 8. From germline, CDR1 is ENHRY and CDR2 SYGVKD.

CDR3 sequence reads: CASSLFGVSNQPQHF. The CDR3 bases are TGTGCCAGCAGCTTATTTGGGGTTAGCAATCAGCCCCAGCATTTT. The chain couples TRBV7-2 to TRBJ1-5, with D uncertain. The CDR3 is made up of 15 amino acids. The V gene's germline CDR1 is SGHTA and CDR2 FQGNSA. V lost 2 bases and J 0 bases, leaving 8 bases between the germline ends.

The chain carries TRBV9 and TRBJ2-3, with TRBD2 matching over 7 bases. V lost 6 bases and J lost 5; bases outside the gene matches: 6. CDR3 length: 13 amino acids. The V gene's germline CDR1 is SGDLS and CDR2 YYNGEE. The CDR3: CASTPGGGDTQYF. CDR3 nucleotides: TGTGCCAGCACTCCTGGGGGGGGAGATACGCAGTATTTT.